This note documents a single TCR beta chain sequence. The target antigen is unknown. Extracted RNA was reverse transcribed into cDNA, the sequencing template. Produced via immunoSEQ multiplex PCR; TCRdb's table is partial and in-frame only. This table has fewer than 150,000 clones, roughly 80% appearing once. This specimen comes from a study of CD8+ T cells in alopecia areata. Study-wide findings and caveats: During tofacitinib treatment, many expanded lesional clones remained in scalp and blood. More clonal than normal scalp was lesional scalp, particularly alopecia totalis/universalis.

Specified treatment: oral pan-JAK inhibitor, 5-10 mg twice daily. The CDR3 extends over 12 amino acids. V was trimmed by 7 bases and J by 6 bases, leaving 10 bases between them. Germline V gene lookup returns CDR1 LNHDA and CDR2 SQIVND (reference sequence). The V gene is TRBV19, the J gene TRBJ2-1; unclear D gene. The specimen comprised CD8+ T cells sorted from blood, sampled at week 4, from a patient treated with tofacitinib. The receptor's source is a human donor with alopecia areata. The CDR3 spells CASKSETNEQFF. The CDR3 DNA reads TGTGCCAGTAAAAGTGAGACCAATGAGCAGTTCTTC.